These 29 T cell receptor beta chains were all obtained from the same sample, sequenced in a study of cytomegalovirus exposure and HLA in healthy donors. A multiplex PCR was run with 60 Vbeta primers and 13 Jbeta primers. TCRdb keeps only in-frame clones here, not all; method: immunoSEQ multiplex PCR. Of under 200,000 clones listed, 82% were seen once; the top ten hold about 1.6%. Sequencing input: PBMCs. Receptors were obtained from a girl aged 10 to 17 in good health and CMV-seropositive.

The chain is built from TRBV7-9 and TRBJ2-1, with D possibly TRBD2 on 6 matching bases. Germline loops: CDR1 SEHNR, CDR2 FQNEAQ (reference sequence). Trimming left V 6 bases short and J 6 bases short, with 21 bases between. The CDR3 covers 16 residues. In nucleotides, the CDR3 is TGTGCCAGCAGTTGGGGACCCTCGGGACTGTTCAATGAGCAGTTCTTC. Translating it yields CASSWGPSGLFNEQFF.

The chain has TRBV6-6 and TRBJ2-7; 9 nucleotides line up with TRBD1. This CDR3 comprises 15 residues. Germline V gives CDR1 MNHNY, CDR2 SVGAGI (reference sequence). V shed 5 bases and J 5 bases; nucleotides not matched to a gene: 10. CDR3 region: CASSLPGQGPHEQYF. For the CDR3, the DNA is TGTGCCAGCAGTCTTCCGGGACAGGGTCCCCACGAGCAGTACTTC.

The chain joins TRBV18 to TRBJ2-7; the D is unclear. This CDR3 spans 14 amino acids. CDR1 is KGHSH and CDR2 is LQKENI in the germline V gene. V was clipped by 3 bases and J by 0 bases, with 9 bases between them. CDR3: CASSPFADSYEQYF. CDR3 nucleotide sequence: TGTGCCAGCTCACCCTTCGCAGACTCCTACGAGCAGTACTTC.

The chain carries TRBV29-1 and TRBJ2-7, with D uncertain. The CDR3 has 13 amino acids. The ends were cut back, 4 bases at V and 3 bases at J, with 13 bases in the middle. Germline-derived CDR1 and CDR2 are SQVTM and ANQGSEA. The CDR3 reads CSVVDRMRYEQYF. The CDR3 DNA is TGCAGCGTTGTTGATCGTATGCGCTACGAGCAGTACTTC.

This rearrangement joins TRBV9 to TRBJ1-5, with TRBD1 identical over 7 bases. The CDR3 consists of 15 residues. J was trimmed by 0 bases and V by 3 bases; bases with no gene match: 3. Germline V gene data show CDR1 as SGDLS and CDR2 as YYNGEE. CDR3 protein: CASSEQGYSNQPQHF. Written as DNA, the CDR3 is TGTGCCAGCAGCGAACAGGGGTATAGCAATCAGCCCCAGCATTTT. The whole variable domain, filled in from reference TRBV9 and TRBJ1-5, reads DSGVTQTPKHLITATGQRVTLRCSPRSGDLSVYWYQQSLDQGLQFLIQYYNGEERAKGNILERFSAQQFPDLHSELNLSSLELGDSALYFCASSEQGYSNQPQHFGDGTRLSIL.

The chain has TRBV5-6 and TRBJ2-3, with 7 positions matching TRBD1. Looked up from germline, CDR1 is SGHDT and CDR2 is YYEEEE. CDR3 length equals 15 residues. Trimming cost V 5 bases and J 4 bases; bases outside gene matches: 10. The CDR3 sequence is CASRWGQLPADTQYF. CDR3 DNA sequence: TGTGCCAGCAGATGGGGACAGTTGCCAGCAGATACGCAGTATTTT.

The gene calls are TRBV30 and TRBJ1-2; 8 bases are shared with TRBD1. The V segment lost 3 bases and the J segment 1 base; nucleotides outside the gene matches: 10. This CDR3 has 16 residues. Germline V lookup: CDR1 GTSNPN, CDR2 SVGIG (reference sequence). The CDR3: CAWRPPRTGRNYGYTF. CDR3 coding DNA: TGTGCCTGGAGACCCCCACGGACAGGGCGTAACTATGGCTACACCTTC.

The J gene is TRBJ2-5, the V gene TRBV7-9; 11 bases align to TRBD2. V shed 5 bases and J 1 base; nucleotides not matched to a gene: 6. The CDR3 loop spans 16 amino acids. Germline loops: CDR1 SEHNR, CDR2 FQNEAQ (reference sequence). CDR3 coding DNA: TGTGCCAGCAGCATTCTAGCGGGGGGCCTCCAAGAGACCCAGTACTTC. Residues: CASSILAGGLQETQYF. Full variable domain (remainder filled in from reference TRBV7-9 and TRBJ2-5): DTGVSQNPRHKITKRGQNVTFRCDPISEHNRLYWYRQTLGQGPEFLTYFQNEAQLEKSRLLSDRFSAERPKGSFSTLEIQRTEQGDSAMYLCASSILAGGLQETQYFGPGTRLLVL.

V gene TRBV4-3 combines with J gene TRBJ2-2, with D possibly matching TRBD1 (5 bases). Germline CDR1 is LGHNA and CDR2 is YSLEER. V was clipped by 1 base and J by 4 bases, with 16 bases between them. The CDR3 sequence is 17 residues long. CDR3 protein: CASSQGTSSFRTGELFF. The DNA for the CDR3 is TGCGCCAGCAGCCAAGGGACATCGAGTTTTCGCACCGGGGAGCTGTTTTTT.

The CDR3 loop is CASSVTILAGGDTDTQYF. The CDR3 region has the DNA TGTGCCAGCAGCGTTACCATACTAGCGGGGGGGGACACAGATACGCAGTATTTT. The genes are TRBV2 and TRBJ2-3; 13 positions agree with TRBD2. The trim removed 6 bases at V and 2 bases at J, leaving 11 bases unmatched. There are 18 residues in the CDR3. Germline loops: CDR1 SNHLY, CDR2 FYNNEI.

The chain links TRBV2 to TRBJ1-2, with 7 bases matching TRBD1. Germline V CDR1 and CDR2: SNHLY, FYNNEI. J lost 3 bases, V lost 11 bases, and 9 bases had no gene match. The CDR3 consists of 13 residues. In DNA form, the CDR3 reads TGTGCCGGACAACGACAGGGTGACTATGGCTACACCTTC. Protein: CAGQRQGDYGYTF.

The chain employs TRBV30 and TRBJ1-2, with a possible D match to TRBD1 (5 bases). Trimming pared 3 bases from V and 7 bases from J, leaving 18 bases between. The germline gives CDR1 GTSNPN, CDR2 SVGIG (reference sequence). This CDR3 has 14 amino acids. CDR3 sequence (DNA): TGTGCCTGGAGCCAAGGGGTTGGGGATTCTGGCTACACCTTC. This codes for CAWSQGVGDSGYTF. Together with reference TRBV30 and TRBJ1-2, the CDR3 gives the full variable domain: SQTIHQWPATLVQPVGSPLSLECTVEGTSNPNLYWYRQAAGRGLQLLFYSVGIGQISSEVPQNLSASRPQDRQFILSSKKLLLSDSGFYLCAWSQGVGDSGYTFGSGTRLTVV.

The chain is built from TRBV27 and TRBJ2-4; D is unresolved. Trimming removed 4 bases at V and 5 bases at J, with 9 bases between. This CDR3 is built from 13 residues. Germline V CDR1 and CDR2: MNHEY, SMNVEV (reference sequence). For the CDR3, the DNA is TGTGCCAGCAGTTCGGTTTTGGAAAACATTCAGTACTTC. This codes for CASSSVLENIQYF.

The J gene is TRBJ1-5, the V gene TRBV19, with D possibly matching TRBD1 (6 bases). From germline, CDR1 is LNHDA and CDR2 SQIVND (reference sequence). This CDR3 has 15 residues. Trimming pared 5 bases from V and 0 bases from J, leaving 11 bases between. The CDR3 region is CASSSQGHSNQPQHF. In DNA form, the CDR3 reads TGTGCCAGTAGTTCGCAGGGGCATAGCAATCAGCCCCAGCATTTT.

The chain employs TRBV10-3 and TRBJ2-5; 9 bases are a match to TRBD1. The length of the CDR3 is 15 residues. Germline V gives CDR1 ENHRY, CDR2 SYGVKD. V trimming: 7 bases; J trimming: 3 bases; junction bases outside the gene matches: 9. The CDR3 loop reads CAITSGQGLEETQYF. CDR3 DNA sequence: TGTGCCATCACCTCGGGACAGGGACTCGAAGAGACCCAGTACTTC.

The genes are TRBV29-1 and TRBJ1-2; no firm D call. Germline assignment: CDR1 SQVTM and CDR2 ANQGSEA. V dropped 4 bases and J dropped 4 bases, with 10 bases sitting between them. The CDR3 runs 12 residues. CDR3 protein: CSVGSDTYGYTF. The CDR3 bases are TGCAGCGTTGGGTCAGACACCTATGGCTACACCTTC.

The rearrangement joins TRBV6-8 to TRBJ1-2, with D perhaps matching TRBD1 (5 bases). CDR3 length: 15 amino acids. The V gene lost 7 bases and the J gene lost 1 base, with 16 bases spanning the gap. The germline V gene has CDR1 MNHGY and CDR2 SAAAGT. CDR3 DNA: TGTGCCAGCACCCTAAGAGACAGTGATAACTATGGCTACACCTTC. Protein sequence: CASTLRDSDNYGYTF.

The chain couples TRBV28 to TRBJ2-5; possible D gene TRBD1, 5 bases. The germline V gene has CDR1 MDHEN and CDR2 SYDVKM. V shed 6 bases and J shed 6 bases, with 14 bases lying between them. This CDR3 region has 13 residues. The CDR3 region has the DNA TGTGCCAGCAGCTTGTCGTTGGACAAGACCCAGTACTTC. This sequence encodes CASSLSLDKTQYF.

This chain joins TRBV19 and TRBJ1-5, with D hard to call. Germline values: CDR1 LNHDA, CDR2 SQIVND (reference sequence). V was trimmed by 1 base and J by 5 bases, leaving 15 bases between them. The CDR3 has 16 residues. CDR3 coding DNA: TGTGCCAGTAGTATAGGGGCAAGCCCTACCTATCAGCCCCAGCATTTT. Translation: CASSIGASPTYQPQHF.

Here the CDR3 reads CASSPDSISYEQYF. Here the CDR3 DNA reads TGCGCCAGCAGCCCGGATAGCATATCCTACGAGCAGTACTTC. The J gene is TRBJ2-7, the V gene TRBV5-1; no clear D. V lost 4 bases and J lost 1, with 12 bases in between. The CDR3 covers 14 residues. CDR1 is SGHRS and CDR2 is YFSETQ in the germline V gene. The variable domain in full, with the rest retrieved from reference TRBV5-1 and TRBJ2-7, is KAGVTQTPRYLIKTRGQQVTLSCSPISGHRSVSWYQQTPGQGLQFLFEYFSETQRNKGNFPGRFSGRQFSNSRSEMNVSTLELGDSALYLCASSPDSISYEQYFGPGTRLTVT.

This CDR3 reads CASSSTSSGTGEAFF. In nucleotides, the CDR3 is TGCGCCAGCAGCTCCACCTCTTCCGGGACAGGGGAAGCTTTCTTT. The chain employs TRBV5-1 and TRBJ1-1; 9 bases map to TRBD1. There are 15 residues in the CDR3. The germline CDR1 and CDR2 sequences are SGHRS and YFSETQ. V lost 3 bases, J lost 8 bases, and 11 bases stayed unmatched.

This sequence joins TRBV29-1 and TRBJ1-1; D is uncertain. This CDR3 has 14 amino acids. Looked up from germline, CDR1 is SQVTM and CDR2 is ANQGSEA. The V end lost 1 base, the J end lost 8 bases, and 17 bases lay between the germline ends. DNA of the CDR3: TGCAGCGTTGAAGCTGTCGGGAACAGCAACGAAGCTTTCTTT. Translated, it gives CSVEAVGNSNEAFF.

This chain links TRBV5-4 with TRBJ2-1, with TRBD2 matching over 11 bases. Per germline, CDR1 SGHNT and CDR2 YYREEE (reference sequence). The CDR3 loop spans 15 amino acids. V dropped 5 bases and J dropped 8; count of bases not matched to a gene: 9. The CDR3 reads CASSLTSGRSDEQFF. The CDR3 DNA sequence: TGTGCCAGCAGTCTAACTAGCGGGAGATCGGATGAGCAGTTCTTC.

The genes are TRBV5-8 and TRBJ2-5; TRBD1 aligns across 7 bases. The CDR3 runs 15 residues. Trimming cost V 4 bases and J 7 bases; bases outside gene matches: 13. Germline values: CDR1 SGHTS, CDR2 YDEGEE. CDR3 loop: CASSRGQYPVGTQYF. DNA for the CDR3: TGTGCCAGCAGCAGGGGACAGTACCCTGTCGGGACCCAGTACTTC.

The CDR3 nucleotides read TGTGCCAGCAGCTTGGGACAGGGGGCCCACGAGCAGTACTTC. Encoded protein: CASSLGQGAHEQYF. V usage is TRBV7-2 and J usage is TRBJ2-7, with TRBD1 matching over 12 bases. CDR1 is SGHTA and CDR2 is FQGNSA in the germline V gene. The J segment lost 5 bases and the V segment lost 3 bases, leaving 2 bases of the junction unmatched. The CDR3 is 14 residues long.

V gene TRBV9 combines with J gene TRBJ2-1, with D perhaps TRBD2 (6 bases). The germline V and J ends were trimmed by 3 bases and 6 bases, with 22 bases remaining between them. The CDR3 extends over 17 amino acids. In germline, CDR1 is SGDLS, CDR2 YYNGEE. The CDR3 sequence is CASSAFRTTPPGNEQFF. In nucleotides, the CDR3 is TGTGCCAGCAGCGCATTTCGGACTACCCCCCCCGGCAATGAGCAGTTCTTC.

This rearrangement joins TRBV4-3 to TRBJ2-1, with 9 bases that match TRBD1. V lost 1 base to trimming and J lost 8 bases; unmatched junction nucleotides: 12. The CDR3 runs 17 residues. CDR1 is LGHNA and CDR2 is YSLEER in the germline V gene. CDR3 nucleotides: TGCGCCAGCAGCCAAGTATCCGGGACAGGGCCTGGGGATGAGCAGTTCTTC. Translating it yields CASSQVSGTGPGDEQFF.

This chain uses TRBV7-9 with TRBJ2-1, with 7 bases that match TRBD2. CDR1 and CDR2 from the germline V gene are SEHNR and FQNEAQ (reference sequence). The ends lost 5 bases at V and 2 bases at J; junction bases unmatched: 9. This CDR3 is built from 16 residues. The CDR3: CASSDQRDLTYNEQFF. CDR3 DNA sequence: TGTGCCAGCAGCGACCAGCGGGACCTAACCTACAATGAGCAGTTCTTC.

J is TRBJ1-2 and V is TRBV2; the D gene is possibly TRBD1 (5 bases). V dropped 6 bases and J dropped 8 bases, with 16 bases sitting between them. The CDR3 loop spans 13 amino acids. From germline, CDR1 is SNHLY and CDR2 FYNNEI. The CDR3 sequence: CASSTIRTRGYTF. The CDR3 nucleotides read TGTGCCAGCAGCACGATCCGGACACGAGGCTACACCTTC.